This TCR beta chain came from a study of cytomegalovirus exposure and HLA in healthy donors. Study conclusions and caveats: In a later analysis, donors in an Asian-associated ancestry cluster reportedly had fewer N-insertions in productive TCRs than the cohort mean.

This clone was seen more than once but under ten times. What it recognizes is unknown. The PCR had 60 Vbeta and 13 Jbeta primers. TCRdb keeps only in-frame clones here, not all; method: immunoSEQ multiplex PCR. The sample includes about 94,000 clones, roughly 80% of them seen just once. The V gene's germline CDR1 is WNHNN and CDR2 SYGVQD (reference sequence). Trimming at V came to 4 bases and at J to 7 bases, leaving 10 bases not matched to a gene. This CDR3 comprises 15 residues. Sequencing was performed on PBMCs. This clonotype originated in a woman aged 60 to 75 in good health and CMV-seronegative. The V call is TRBV10-1, the J call TRBJ2-1; 7 nucleotides agree with TRBD2. The DNA of the CDR3 is TGCGCCAGCAGTGGGGCAGCGGGAAAAGAGAATGAGCAGTTCTTC. It translates to CASSGAAGKENEQFF.